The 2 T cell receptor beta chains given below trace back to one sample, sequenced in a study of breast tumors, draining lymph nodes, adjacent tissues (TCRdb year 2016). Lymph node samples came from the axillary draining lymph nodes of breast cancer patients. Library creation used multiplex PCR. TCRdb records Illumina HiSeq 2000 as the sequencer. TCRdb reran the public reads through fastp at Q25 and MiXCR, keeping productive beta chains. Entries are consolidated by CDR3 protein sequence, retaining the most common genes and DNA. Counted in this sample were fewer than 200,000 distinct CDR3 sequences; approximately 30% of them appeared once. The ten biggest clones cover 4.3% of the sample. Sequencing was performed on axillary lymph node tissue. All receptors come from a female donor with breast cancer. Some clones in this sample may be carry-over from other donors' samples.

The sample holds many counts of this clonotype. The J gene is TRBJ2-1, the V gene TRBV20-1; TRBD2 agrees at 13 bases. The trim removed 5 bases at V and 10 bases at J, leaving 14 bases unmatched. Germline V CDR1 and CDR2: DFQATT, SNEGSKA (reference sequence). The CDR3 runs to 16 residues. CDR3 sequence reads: CSAVTGLAGVVGEQFF. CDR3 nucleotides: TGCAGTGCTGTGACCGGACTAGCGGGAGTAGTAGGGGAGCAGTTCTTC.

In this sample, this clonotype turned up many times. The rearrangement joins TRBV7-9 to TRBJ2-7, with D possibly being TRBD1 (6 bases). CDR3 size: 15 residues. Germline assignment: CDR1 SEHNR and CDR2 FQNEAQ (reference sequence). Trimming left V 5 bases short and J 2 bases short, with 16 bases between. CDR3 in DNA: TGTGCCAGCAGCCCCCCTCCGGACAGTCCCTACGAGCAGTACTTC. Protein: CASSPPPDSPYEQYF.